This T cell receptor beta chain came from a study of CD8 T cells in Susac syndrome. The RNA, roughly 0.5 to 1 ug, was put through reverse transcription using random hexamers. TCRdb reanalysed the immunoSEQ multiplex PCR reads using MiXCR and keeps one entry per CDR3 protein. The repertoire includes about 170,000 distinct CDR3 sequences, roughly 95% of them detected once, and 0.095% to 0.15% sits in the top ten. Negative isolation yielded the CD8+ and CD4+ T cells, while FACS enriched the TEMRA cells. This CDR3 region has 11 residues. In germline, CDR1 is SSHAT, CDR2 FNYEAQ (reference sequence). The chain combines TRBV7-7 with TRBJ2-5; no firm D call. The origin of this receptor is a human donor with Susac syndrome. The sequencing input was CD4+ T cells from PBMCs. The CDR3 spells CAIDSQETQYF. CDR3 nucleotides: TGTGCTATCGACTCCCAAGAGACCCAGTACTTC.